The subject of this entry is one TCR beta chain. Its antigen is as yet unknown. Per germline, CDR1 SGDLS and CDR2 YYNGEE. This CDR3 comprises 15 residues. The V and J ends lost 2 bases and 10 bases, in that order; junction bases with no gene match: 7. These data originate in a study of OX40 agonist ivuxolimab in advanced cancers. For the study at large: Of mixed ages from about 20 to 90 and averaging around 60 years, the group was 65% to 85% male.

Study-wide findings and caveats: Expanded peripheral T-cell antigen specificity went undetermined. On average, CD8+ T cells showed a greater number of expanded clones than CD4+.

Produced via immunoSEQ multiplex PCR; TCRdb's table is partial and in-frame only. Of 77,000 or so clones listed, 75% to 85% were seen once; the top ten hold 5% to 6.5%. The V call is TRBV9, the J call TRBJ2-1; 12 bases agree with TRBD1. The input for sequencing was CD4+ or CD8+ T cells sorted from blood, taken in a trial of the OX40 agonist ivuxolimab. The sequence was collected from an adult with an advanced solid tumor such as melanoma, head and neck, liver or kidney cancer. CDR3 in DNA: TGTGCCAGCAGCGTCCGGGACAGGGGGCTTGGAGAGCAGTTCTTC. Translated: CASSVRDRGLGEQFF.